This T cell receptor beta chain emerged from a study of Tregs in tolerant kidney transplant recipients. General study results and limits: Nucleotide sequences could not be compared across some patients' samples due to primer changes.

Libraries were prepared by immunoSEQ multiplex PCR; TCRdb keeps only in-frame clonotypes and omits some of them. The sample holds 98,000 or so clones, 90% seen once. Turning to this clone: Its antigen is not identified.

The CDR3 contains 16 residues. Trimming cost V 4 bases and J 2 bases, with 17 bases left between them. Looked up from germline, CDR1 is SGHRS and CDR2 is YFSETQ. This sequence was found in a human donor who received a combined kidney and bone marrow transplant. The sequenced sample was CD4+ T cells from blood, obtained before the transplant. The chain has TRBV5-1 and TRBJ2-3, with D possibly TRBD2 on 6 matching bases. CDR3 amino acids: CASSPLLTRNTDTQYF. As DNA, the CDR3 is TGCGCCAGCAGCCCCCTCCTGACTAGGAACACAGATACGCAGTATTTT.